This TCR beta chain was recorded in a study of OX40 agonist ivuxolimab in advanced cancers. Study outcomes and limitations: With doses of 0.1-3.0 mg/kg, partial responders showed among the lowest clonal expansion. In the expanded peripheral T cells, antigen specificity was never determined.

Profiled with immunoSEQ multiplex PCR; TCRdb holds only in-frame clones, not every one. The table lists around 67,000 clones, roughly nine tenths of them singletons, with approximately 1.3% in the top ten. This clone was seen once. No antigen is known for it. The CDR3 loop spans 16 amino acids. Germline CDR1 and CDR2: MNHNY and SVGAGI (reference sequence). V was clipped by 0 bases and J by 3 bases, with 11 bases between them. The sample in question was CD4+ or CD8+ T cells sorted from blood, obtained in a trial of the OX40 agonist ivuxolimab. This chain joins TRBV6-6 and TRBJ2-2; tentatively, D is TRBD1 (6 bases). The clonotype originates from an adult with an advanced solid tumor such as melanoma, head and neck, liver or kidney cancer. The CDR3 region is CASSYSGTGYTGELFF. The CDR3 bases are TGTGCCAGCAGTTACTCAGGCACAGGGTACACCGGGGAGCTGTTTTTT.